This T cell receptor (beta chain) was identified during a study of CD8+CD57+ T cells in acquired aplastic anemia. The overall study: Average DNA yield from sorted CD4+ and CD8+ cells was about 3 ug.

As regards this clonotype: Its matching antigen is unknown.

For sequencing, patients were chosen who had shown expansion of CD8+CD57+ cells by flow cytometry. The enrolled patients all had severe acquired aplastic anemia. Study-wide findings and caveats: Found in both controls and patients were around 29 CD8+ CDR3 sequences. Patients and controls were not found to differ significantly in CD8+ Simpson's diversity.

Researchers used genomic DNA as the template to profile TCR beta VDJ and CDR3. A single record per CDR3 protein comes from TCRdb applying MiXCR to the reads. This table has approximately 250,000 distinct CDR3 sequences, around 82% appearing once. The CDR3 is 13 amino acids. V was pared by 6 bases and J by 8 bases, with 14 bases between. Germline V lookup: CDR1 SGHAT, CDR2 FQDESV (reference sequence). The V gene is TRBV11-1, the J gene TRBJ2-1; D possibly corresponds to TRBD1 (5 bases). The sequenced sample consisted of sorted CD4+, CD8+, or CD8+CD57+ T cells (not recorded which) from PBMCs. This clonotype was sampled from a human donor with aplastic anemia. The CDR3 reads CASSEGVTDEQFF. The CDR3 nucleotides read TGTGCCAGCAGTGAAGGGGTGACCGATGAGCAGTTCTTC.